Presented here are 16 T cell receptor beta chains from one specimen sequenced in a study of cytomegalovirus exposure and HLA in healthy donors. This PCR relied on a set of 60 Vbeta primers and 13 Jbeta primers. Assay used: immunoSEQ multiplex PCR; TCRdb lists only in-frame clones, some missing. The data contain around 170,000 clones, 80% of them singletons. Sequenced input: PBMCs. The source is a man in his forties in good health and CMV-seropositive.

The genes are TRBV7-2 and TRBJ2-7; 7 bases map to TRBD2. Germline trimming cut 0 bases from V and 0 bases from J; bases unmatched to any gene: 2. There are 15 residues in the CDR3. Germline assignment: CDR1 SGHTA and CDR2 FQGNSA. Written as DNA, the CDR3 is TGTGCCAGCAGCTTAGCCGGCGGGGGCTCCTACGAGCAGTACTTC. Translating gives CASSLAGGGSYEQYF.

This chain joins TRBV5-1 and TRBJ1-2; no firm D call. The V gene's germline CDR1 is SGHRS and CDR2 YFSETQ. Trimming stripped 0 bases from V and 0 bases from J, with 9 bases between. The length of the CDR3 is 15 residues. CDR3 coding DNA: TGCGCCAGCAGCTTGGGGCAGACTACTAACTATGGCTACACCTTC. It is translated as CASSLGQTTNYGYTF. The full variable domain, in which reference TRBV5-1 and TRBJ1-2 provide the parts outside the CDR3, is KAGVTQTPRYLIKTRGQQVTLSCSPISGHRSVSWYQQTPGQGLQFLFEYFSETQRNKGNFPGRFSGRQFSNSRSEMNVSTLELGDSALYLCASSLGQTTNYGYTFGSGTRLTVV.

The DNA for the CDR3 is TGTGCCAGCTCACCGACTAGCGGGGGGATCCAAGAGACCCAGTACTTC. This sequence encodes CASSPTSGGIQETQYF. V is TRBV18 and J is TRBJ2-5; 13 nucleotides line up with TRBD2. V was clipped by 3 bases and J by 1 base; unmatched bases: 2. Germline V CDR1 and CDR2: KGHSH, LQKENI. This CDR3 has 16 residues. The full variable domain, with the rest looked up from reference TRBV18 and TRBJ2-5, is NAGVMQNPRHLVRRRGQEARLRCSPMKGHSHVYWYRQLPEEGLKFMVYLQKENIIDESGMPKERFSAEFPKEGPSILRIQQVVRGDSAAYFCASSPTSGGIQETQYFGPGTRLLVL.

This chain joins TRBV28 and TRBJ2-2; tentatively, D is TRBD1 (6 bases). V lost 2 bases and J 4 bases, leaving 8 bases between the germline ends. Germline V CDR1 and CDR2: MDHEN, SYDVKM. This CDR3 is built from 14 residues. CDR3 residues: CASSLATGTGELFF. DNA of the CDR3: TGTGCCAGCAGTTTAGCGACAGGCACCGGGGAGCTGTTTTTT.

This clone was observed a few times. The rearrangement uses TRBV9 and TRBJ2-2; 10 nucleotides align to TRBD2. The CDR3 covers 18 residues. Per germline, CDR1 SGDLS and CDR2 YYNGEE. V trimming: 0 bases; J trimming: 1 base; junction bases outside the gene matches: 6. This CDR3 reads CASSVAQLAGLNTGELFF. The CDR3 DNA reads TGTGCCAGCAGCGTAGCGCAACTAGCGGGGTTGAACACCGGGGAGCTGTTTTTT.

The chain carries TRBV5-4 and TRBJ2-3, with 8 bases aligning to TRBD2. Germline CDR1 is SGHNT and CDR2 is YYREEE (reference sequence). This CDR3 region has 16 residues. J lost 1 base, V lost 0 bases, and 4 bases had no gene match. The CDR3 here is CASSLASGGGTDTQYF. For the CDR3, the DNA is TGTGCCAGCAGCTTGGCCAGCGGGGGAGGCACAGATACGCAGTATTTT.

In its sample, this clone was seen once. The V call is TRBV30, the J call TRBJ2-2; D not certain. Germline V gives CDR1 GTSNPN, CDR2 SVGIG (reference sequence). The V end lost 0 bases, the J end lost 5 bases, and 7 bases lay between the germline ends. CDR3 length: 13 residues. The CDR3 region has the DNA TGTGCCTGGAGTGTGAGGAGAACCGGGGAGCTGTTTTTT. Translated: CAWSVRRTGELFF.

V and J are TRBV6-1 and TRBJ1-2; D remains unclear. There are 16 residues in the CDR3. Germline values: CDR1 MNHNS, CDR2 SASEGT. V lost 0 bases and J 0 bases, leaving 11 bases between the germline ends. The CDR3 loop reads CASSEAVGRANYGYTF. The CDR3 DNA reads TGTGCCAGCAGTGAAGCTGTGGGCAGAGCTAACTATGGCTACACCTTC.

The CDR3 loop reads CASSLTLDRDLGEQYF. The DNA of the CDR3 is TGTGCCAGCAGCTTGACCCTGGACAGGGACTTGGGCGAGCAGTACTTC. This chain joins TRBV5-6 and TRBJ2-7; 8 nucleotides match TRBD1. There are 16 residues in the CDR3. The germline V gene encodes CDR1 SGHDT and CDR2 YYEEEE. Unmatched junction bases numbered 12, after V lost 1 base and J lost 6 bases.

There are a few counts of this clone. The rearrangement links TRBV7-9 to TRBJ2-5, with D tentatively TRBD2 (6 bases). Germline V lookup: CDR1 SEHNR, CDR2 FQNEAQ (reference sequence). The length of the CDR3 is 14 residues. Trimming left V 7 bases short and J 4 bases short, with 16 bases between. CDR3 DNA sequence: TGTGCCAGCAACCAGGGAGGCACAAGAGAGACCCAGTACTTC. Protein product: CASNQGGTRETQYF.

J is TRBJ2-2 and V is TRBV11-2; D gene ambiguous. The V and J ends lost 5 bases and 4 bases respectively, with 11 bases between them. The V gene's germline CDR1 is SGHAT and CDR2 FQNNGV. This CDR3 has 14 residues. The CDR3 sequence is CASSLLPGTGELFF. DNA of the CDR3: TGTGCCAGCAGCCTGCTCCCGGGCACCGGGGAGCTGTTTTTT.

This chain joins TRBV10-2 and TRBJ1-1, with D possibly matching TRBD1 (6 bases). V was cut by 8 bases and J by 2 bases, with 9 bases left in between. Germline-derived CDR1 and CDR2 are WSHSY and SAAADI. The CDR3 covers 12 residues. CDR3 in amino acids: CASLGGNTEAFF. CDR3 DNA sequence: TGCGCCAGCCTAGGGGGAAACACTGAAGCTTTCTTT.

In regard to this clone: Within the sample, other DNA sequences also encode this same CDR3. The chain links TRBV15 to TRBJ2-7; D is perhaps TRBD1 (5 bases). The germline V and J ends were trimmed by 0 bases and 5 bases, with 11 bases remaining between them. This CDR3 spans 14 amino acids. Per germline, CDR1 LNHNV and CDR2 YYDKDF (reference sequence). The CDR3: CATSRDRGAHEQYF. CDR3 DNA sequence: TGTGCCACCAGCAGAGACCGTGGGGCCCACGAGCAGTACTTC.

J is TRBJ1-5 and V is TRBV7-9; 9 nucleotides match TRBD1. There are 13 residues in the CDR3. CDR1 is SEHNR and CDR2 is FQNEAQ in the germline V gene (reference sequence). Trimming at V came to 5 bases and at J to 4 bases, leaving 0 bases not matched to a gene. The CDR3 DNA reads as TGTGCCAGCAGCGGGACAGGGAATCAGCCCCAGCATTTT. It is translated as CASSGTGNQPQHF. The variable domain in full, with the rest retrieved from reference TRBV7-9 and TRBJ1-5, is DTGVSQNPRHKITKRGQNVTFRCDPISEHNRLYWYRQTLGQGPEFLTYFQNEAQLEKSRLLSDRFSAERPKGSFSTLEIQRTEQGDSAMYLCASSGTGNQPQHFGDGTRLSIL.

This clone was seen more than once but under ten times. The chain combines TRBV6-1 with TRBJ2-1, with 12 bases fitting TRBD2. The V gene end was trimmed by 7 bases and the J gene end by 6 bases; junction bases not matched to a gene: 4. Germline V gene sequence: CDR1 MNHNS, CDR2 SASEGT. The length of the CDR3 is 14 residues. As DNA, the CDR3 is TGTGCCAGCACCGGACTAGCGGGGCTCAATGAGCAGTTCTTC. Translated, it gives CASTGLAGLNEQFF.

As regards this clone: The sample carries other DNA sequences with the same CDR3. This sequence joins TRBV6-5 and TRBJ1-1, with D possibly matching TRBD1 (5 bases). Germline lookup yields CDR1 MNHEY and CDR2 SVGAGI. The ends were cut back, 7 bases at V and 5 bases at J, with 8 bases in the middle. The CDR3 is 11 amino acids. The CDR3 sequence is CASTQGTEAFF. The CDR3 DNA follows: TGTGCCAGCACTCAGGGTACTGAAGCTTTCTTT.